This T cell receptor beta chain appears in the sequencing data of a study of blood T cell repertoires in COVID-19 (dated by TCRdb to the early 2020s). Regarding the study in general: Samples covering the acute and convalescent phases of COVID-19 were provided by collaborators in the United States, Italy and Spain. The material from the prospective study consisted of cDNA or gDNA derived from T cells, B-cell-depleted T cells, or PBMCs. Subjects who had been exposed to COVID-19, were actively infected with it, or had recovered from it provided the deeply sampled blood TCRbeta repertoires that made up the dataset. The repertoires were released in a freely available public database meant as a resource for research on the immune response to SARS-CoV-2. The samples were drawn from two sources: the first 160 participants of the ongoing ImmuneRACE study, and fewer than 1,500 subjects contributed by 6 global collaborators. Nearly every sample came with metadata listing a de-identified subject ID, COVID-19 status, age in years and sex. HLA class I and class II types, where available, came from metadata supplied by the sample provider rather than from assay-based typing. The full study reports these points: The quantity of clinical and demographic metadata differed by source and by participant and was supplied without curation.

This clone was found once. The clone's antigen remains unknown. Per-base quality was not reported, and no clone a single base away is much larger than it. The immunoSEQ Assay, a bias-controlled multiplex PCR, was used to amplify TCRbeta CDR3 regions from genomic DNA. Per the authors' processing: Nucleated cell counts per sample were estimated from amplification of reference gene primers within the assay. Sequence reads were collapsed and filtered to measure the absolute abundance of every unique TCRbeta CDR3 rearrangement. For each sample, productive Simpson clonality was calculated as the square root of Simpson's diversity index across productive rearrangements. TCRdb retrieved this table from immuneACCESS and kept in-frame rearrangements only. Not all clones are present; in checked studies, unresolved V genes account for under half, and no reason is known for the remainder. Clone size and the V and J calls come from that table; the DNA yielded D and trimming. Present in this sample are 200,000 to 300,000 clones, approximately 86% of which were seen just once. 3% of the sample is held by the ten biggest clonotypes.

The V end loses 2 bases and the J end loses 7 bases, and a stretch of 14 bases separates them. Including cysteine and phenylalanine, the CDR3 has 15 amino acids. CDR3 DNA only is kept here, 45 bases in frame from base 1. CDR1 is given as MNHEY and CDR2 as SVGEGT, both from the germline V gene. A second Seattle source provided samples from volunteer blood donors who had recovered from COVID-19. The collaborating institutions used their own protocols to collect whole blood in K2EDTA tubes. For TCRbeta analysis, collaborators shipped samples in one of three forms: frozen whole blood, isolated PBMCs, or DNA extracted from either of those sample types.

This chain is built from TRBV6-2 or TRBV6-3 and TRBJ2-2; tentative D gene TRBD1, with 5 bases matching. The sequence was collected from a woman in her thirties who had recovered from COVID-19. Input material: peripheral blood. DNA sequence: TGTGCCAGCAGTTACGGTAACCGTAGGGGCGGGGAGCTGTTTTTT. Its amino acids are CASSYGNRRGGELFF.